Shown below are 3 T cell receptor beta chains from a single sample sequenced in a study of cytomegalovirus exposure and HLA in healthy donors. The PCR contained 60 Vbeta and 13 Jbeta primers. Sequenced by immunoSEQ multiplex PCR; TCRdb stores in-frame clones only, minus some. The sample includes some 110,000 clones, 76% of them seen just once. The sample consisted of PBMCs. These TCRs come from a man aged 45-65 years in good health and CMV-seronegative.

This clone turned up a few times. V usage is TRBV5-4 and J usage is TRBJ1-4; D uncertain. Trimming removed 4 bases at V and 7 bases at J, with 20 bases between. This CDR3 is built from 16 residues. From germline, CDR1 is SGHNT and CDR2 YYREEE (reference sequence). The chain's CDR3 is CASSLDGASAREKLFF. CDR3 sequence (DNA): TGTGCCAGCAGCCTGGACGGAGCTAGCGCGCGTGAAAAACTGTTTTTT.

This clone turned up a few times. The chain recombines TRBV30 with TRBJ2-1; 10 bases match TRBD1. The V segment lost 5 bases and the J segment 4 bases; nucleotides outside the gene matches: 5. This CDR3 region has 14 residues. Germline CDR1 reads GTSNPN; CDR2 reads SVGIG (reference sequence). This chain's CDR3 is CAWGDRGVYNEQFF. The CDR3 DNA sequence: TGTGCCTGGGGGGACAGGGGTGTTTACAATGAGCAGTTCTTC. The full variable domain, completed using reference TRBV30 and TRBJ2-1, is SQTIHQWPATLVQPVGSPLSLECTVEGTSNPNLYWYRQAAGRGLQLLFYSVGIGQISSEVPQNLSASRPQDRQFILSSKKLLLSDSGFYLCAWGDRGVYNEQFFGPGTRLTVL.

V usage is TRBV28 and J usage is TRBJ2-1, with 8 bases aligning to TRBD1. The germline V gene encodes CDR1 MDHEN and CDR2 SYDVKM. J lost 2 bases, V lost 6 bases, and 0 bases had no gene match. The CDR3 is 13 amino acids. CDR3 coding DNA: TGTGCCAGCAGGACAGGGGCCTACAATGAGCAGTTCTTC. It specifies CASRTGAYNEQFF.